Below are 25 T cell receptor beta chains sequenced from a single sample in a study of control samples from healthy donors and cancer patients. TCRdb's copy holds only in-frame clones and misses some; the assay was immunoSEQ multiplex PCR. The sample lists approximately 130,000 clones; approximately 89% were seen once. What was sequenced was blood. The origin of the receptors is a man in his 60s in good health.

The CDR3 DNA follows: TGTGCCAGCAGCGCCGGGACGGTTAACACTGAAGCTTTCTTT. Translation: CASSAGTVNTEAFF. The chain carries TRBV7-8 and TRBJ1-1, with a tentative D call TRBD1 (5 bases). The CDR3 loop spans 14 amino acids. Trimming pared 5 bases from V and 2 bases from J, leaving 12 bases between. The germline V gene has CDR1 SGHVS and CDR2 FQNEAQ.

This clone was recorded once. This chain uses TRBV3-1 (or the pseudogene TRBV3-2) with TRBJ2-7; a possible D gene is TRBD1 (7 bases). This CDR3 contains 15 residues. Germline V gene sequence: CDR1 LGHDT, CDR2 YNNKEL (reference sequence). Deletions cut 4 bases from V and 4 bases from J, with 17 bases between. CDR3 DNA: TGTGCCAGCAGCCCAGACAGACAGGGAGGATACGAGCAGTACTTC. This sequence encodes CASSPDRQGGYEQYF.

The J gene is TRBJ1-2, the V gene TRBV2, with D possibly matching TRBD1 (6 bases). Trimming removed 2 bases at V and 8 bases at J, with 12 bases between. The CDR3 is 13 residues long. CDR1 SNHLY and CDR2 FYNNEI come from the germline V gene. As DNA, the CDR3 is TGTGCCAGCAGTGAATTTCAGGGGCCCGGCTACACCTTC. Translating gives CASSEFQGPGYTF.

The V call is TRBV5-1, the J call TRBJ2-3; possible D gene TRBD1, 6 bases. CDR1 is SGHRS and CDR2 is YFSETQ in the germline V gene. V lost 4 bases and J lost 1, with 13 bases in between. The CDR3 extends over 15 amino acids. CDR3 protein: CASSQDSVGTDTQYF. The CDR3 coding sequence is TGCGCCAGCAGCCAGGACAGTGTCGGCACAGATACGCAGTATTTT.

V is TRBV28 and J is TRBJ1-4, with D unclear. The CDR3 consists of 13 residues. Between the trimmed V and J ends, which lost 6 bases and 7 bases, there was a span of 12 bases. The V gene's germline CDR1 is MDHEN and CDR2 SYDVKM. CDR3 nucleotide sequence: TGTGCCAGCAGCAGATTTACCTCTGAAAAACTGTTTTTT. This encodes CASSRFTSEKLFF.

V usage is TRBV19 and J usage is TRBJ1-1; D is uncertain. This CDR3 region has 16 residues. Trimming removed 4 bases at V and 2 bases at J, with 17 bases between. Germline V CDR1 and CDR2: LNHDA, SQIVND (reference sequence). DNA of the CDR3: TGTGCCAGTAGTACATCAGGCAGAAACCTTAACACTGAAGCTTTCTTT. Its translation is CASSTSGRNLNTEAFF.

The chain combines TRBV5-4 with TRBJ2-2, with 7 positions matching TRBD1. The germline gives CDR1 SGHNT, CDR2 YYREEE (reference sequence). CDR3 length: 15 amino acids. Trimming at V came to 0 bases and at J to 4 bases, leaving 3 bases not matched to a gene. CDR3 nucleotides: TGTGCCAGCAGCTTGGGACAGGGCGTCACCGGGGAGCTGTTTTTT. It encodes CASSLGQGVTGELFF.

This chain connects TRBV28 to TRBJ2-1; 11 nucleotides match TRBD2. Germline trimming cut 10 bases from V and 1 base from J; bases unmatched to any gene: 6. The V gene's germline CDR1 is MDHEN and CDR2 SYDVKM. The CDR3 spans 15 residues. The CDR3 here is CATLTSGSSYNEQFF. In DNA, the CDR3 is TGTGCCACCCTTACTAGCGGGAGTTCCTACAATGAGCAGTTCTTC.

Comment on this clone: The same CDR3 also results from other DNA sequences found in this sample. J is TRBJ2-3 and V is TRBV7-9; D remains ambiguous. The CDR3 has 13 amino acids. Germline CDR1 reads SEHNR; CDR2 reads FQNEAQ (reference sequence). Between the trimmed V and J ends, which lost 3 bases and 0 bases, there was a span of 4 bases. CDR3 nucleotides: TGTGCCAGCAGCTTGGCCAGCACAGATACGCAGTATTTT. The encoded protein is CASSLASTDTQYF.

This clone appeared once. In DNA form, the CDR3 reads TGTGCCTGGTCCCGACAGGGGTCTGGAAACACCATATATTTT. This translates into CAWSRQGSGNTIYF. The rearrangement uses TRBV30 and TRBJ1-3, with TRBD1 identical over 8 bases. Germline V gives CDR1 GTSNPN, CDR2 SVGIG (reference sequence). With 5 bases clipped from V and 1 base from J, the junction kept 4 bases outside the gene matches. The CDR3 runs 14 residues.

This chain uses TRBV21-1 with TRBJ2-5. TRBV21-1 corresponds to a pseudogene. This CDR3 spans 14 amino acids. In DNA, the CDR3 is TGTGCCAGCACCCCAACTTGGAAGCAAGAGACCCAGTACTTC. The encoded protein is CASTPTWKQETQYF.

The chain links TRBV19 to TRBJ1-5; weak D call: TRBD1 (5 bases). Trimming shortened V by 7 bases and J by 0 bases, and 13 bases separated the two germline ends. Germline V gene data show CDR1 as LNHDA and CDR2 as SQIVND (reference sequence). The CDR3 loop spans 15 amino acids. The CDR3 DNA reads TGTGCCAGTAACGGGGCTGAGGGTAGCAATCAGCCCCAGCATTTT. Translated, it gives CASNGAEGSNQPQHF.

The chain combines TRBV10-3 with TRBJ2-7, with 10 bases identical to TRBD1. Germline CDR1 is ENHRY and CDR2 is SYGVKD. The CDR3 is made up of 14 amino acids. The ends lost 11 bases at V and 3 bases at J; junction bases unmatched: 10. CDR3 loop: CAVRLGQGDYEQYF. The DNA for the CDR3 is TGTGCCGTCCGACTTGGACAGGGGGACTACGAGCAGTACTTC.

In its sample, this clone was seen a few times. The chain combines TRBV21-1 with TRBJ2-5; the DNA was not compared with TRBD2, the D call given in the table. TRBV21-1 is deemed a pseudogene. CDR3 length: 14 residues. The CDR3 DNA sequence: TGTGCCAGCAGCAAAGAGGTGAGGCAAGAGACCCAGTACTTC. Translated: CASSKEVRQETQYF.

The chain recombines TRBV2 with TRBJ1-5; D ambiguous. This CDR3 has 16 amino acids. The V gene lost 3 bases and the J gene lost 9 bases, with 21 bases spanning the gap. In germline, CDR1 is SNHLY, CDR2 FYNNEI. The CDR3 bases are TGTGCCAGCAGTGATTCCGTAGGGCTCCTGAGTTGGCCCCAGCATTTT. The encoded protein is CASSDSVGLLSWPQHF.

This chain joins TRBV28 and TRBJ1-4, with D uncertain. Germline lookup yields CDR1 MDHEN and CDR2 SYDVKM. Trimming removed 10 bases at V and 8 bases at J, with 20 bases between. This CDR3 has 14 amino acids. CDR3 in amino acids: CATVTGGRGEKLFF. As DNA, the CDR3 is TGTGCCACCGTGACGGGAGGAAGAGGAGAAAAACTGTTTTTT.

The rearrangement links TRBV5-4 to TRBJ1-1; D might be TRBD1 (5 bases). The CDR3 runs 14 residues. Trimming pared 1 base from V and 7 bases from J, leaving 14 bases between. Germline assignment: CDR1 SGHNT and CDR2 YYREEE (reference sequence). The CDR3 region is CASSLSGGGLEAFF. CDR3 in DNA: TGTGCCAGCAGCTTGAGCGGGGGTGGCCTTGAAGCTTTCTTT.

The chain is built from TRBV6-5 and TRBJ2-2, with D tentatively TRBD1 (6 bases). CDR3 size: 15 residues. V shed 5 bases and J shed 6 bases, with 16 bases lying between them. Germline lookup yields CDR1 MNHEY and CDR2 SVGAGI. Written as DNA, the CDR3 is TGTGCCAGCAGTCCTATCCAGGGGACGGCCGGGGAGCTGTTTTTT. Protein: CASSPIQGTAGELFF.

The CDR3 DNA follows: TGTGCCAGCGGCCCCGACAGGACCTCCTACAATGAGCAGTTCTTC. Encoded protein: CASGPDRTSYNEQFF. The chain recombines TRBV5-5 with TRBJ2-1, with D tentatively TRBD1 (6 bases). CDR3 length: 15 residues. Germline V gene lookup returns CDR1 SGHKS and CDR2 YYEKEE (reference sequence). Trimming cost V 7 bases and J 0 bases, with 14 bases left between them.

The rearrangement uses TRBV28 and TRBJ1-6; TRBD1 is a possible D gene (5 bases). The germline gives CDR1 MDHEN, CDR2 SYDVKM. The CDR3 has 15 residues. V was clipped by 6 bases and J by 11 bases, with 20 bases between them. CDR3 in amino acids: CASSQGGSRDPPLHF. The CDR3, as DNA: TGTGCCAGCAGCCAGGGAGGATCCAGGGACCCACCCCTCCACTTT.

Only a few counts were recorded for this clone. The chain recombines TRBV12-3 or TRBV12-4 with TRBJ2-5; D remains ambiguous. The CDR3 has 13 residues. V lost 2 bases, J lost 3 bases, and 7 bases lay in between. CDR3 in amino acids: CASSLNTKETQYF. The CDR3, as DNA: TGTGCCAGCAGTTTAAACACCAAAGAGACCCAGTACTTC.

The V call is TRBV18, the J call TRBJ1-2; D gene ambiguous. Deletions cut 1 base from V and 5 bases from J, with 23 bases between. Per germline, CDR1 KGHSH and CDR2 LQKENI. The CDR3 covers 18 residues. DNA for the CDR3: TGTGCCAGCTCACCACTTGGCGCAGGAGGGAACTCCTTTTATGGCTACACCTTC. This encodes CASSPLGAGGNSFYGYTF.

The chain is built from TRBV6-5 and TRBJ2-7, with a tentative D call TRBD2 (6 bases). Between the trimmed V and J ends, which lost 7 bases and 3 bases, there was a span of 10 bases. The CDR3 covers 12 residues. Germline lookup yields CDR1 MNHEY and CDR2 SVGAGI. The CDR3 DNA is TGTGCCAGCACGGGGGTATTCTACGAGCAGTACTTC. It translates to CASTGVFYEQYF.

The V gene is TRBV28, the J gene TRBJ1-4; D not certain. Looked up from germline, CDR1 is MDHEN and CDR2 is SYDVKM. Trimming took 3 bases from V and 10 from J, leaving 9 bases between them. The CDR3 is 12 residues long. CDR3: CASSLKGGKLFF. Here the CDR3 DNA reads TGTGCCAGCAGTTTGAAGGGTGGAAAACTGTTTTTT.

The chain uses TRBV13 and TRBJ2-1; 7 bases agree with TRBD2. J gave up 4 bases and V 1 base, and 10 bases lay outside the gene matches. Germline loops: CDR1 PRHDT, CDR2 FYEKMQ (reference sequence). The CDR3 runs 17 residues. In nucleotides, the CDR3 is TGTGCCAGCAGCTTAGCTAGCGGTTCTCATAATTACAATGAGCAGTTCTTC. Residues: CASSLASGSHNYNEQFF.